The 7 T cell receptor beta chains below were found in one sample sequenced in a study of shared clonotypes between healthy human individuals. Sequenced by immunoSEQ multiplex PCR; TCRdb stores in-frame clones only, minus some. The table records roughly 2 million clones, 90% to 96% of them present only once. The sequencing sample was made of naive CD4+ T cells sorted from blood. Subset meaning: CD45RA+ positively selected. The origin of the receptors is a man between 18 and 35 years old in good health.

V usage is TRBV11-1 and J usage is TRBJ2-7; D is perhaps TRBD1 (6 bases). Deletions cut 5 bases from V and 3 bases from J, with 8 bases between. This CDR3 is built from 12 residues. Germline V gene lookup returns CDR1 SGHAT and CDR2 FQDESV (reference sequence). The DNA for the CDR3 is TGTGCCAGCAGCATACAGGGCTACGAGCAGTACTTC. Protein sequence: CASSIQGYEQYF.

This clone is a singleton in its sample. The chain is built from TRBV18 and TRBJ2-5, with D possibly TRBD1 on 6 matching bases. The CDR3 is made up of 16 amino acids. From germline, CDR1 is KGHSH and CDR2 LQKENI. The V gene lost 0 bases and the J gene lost 4 bases, with 15 bases spanning the gap. The CDR3 protein is CASSPPSSWGPETQYF. Written as DNA, the CDR3 is TGTGCCAGCTCACCACCCTCAAGCTGGGGGCCAGAGACCCAGTACTTC.

The V and J genes are TRBV7-9 and TRBJ2-4; no reliable D call. The CDR3 is 15 amino acids. Looked up from germline, CDR1 is SEHNR and CDR2 is FQNEAQ (reference sequence). The V end was cut by 4 bases, the J end by 6 bases, with 16 bases between. The CDR3 here is CASSSASPAANIQYF. CDR3 coding DNA: TGTGCCAGCAGCTCCGCCAGCCCCGCGGCAAACATTCAGTACTTC.

The chain combines TRBV7-2 with TRBJ2-1, with 9 bases fitting TRBD2. Trimming at V came to 5 bases and at J to 7 bases, leaving 6 bases not matched to a gene. The CDR3 contains 14 residues. CDR1 is SGHTA, CDR2 FQGNSA, per germline. CDR3 protein: CASSPGLAWNEQFF. CDR3 bases: TGTGCCAGCAGCCCGGGACTAGCATGGAATGAGCAGTTCTTC. The variable domain in full, completed from reference TRBV7-2 and TRBJ2-1, reads GAGVSQSPSNKVTEKGKDVELRCDPISGHTALYWYRQSLGQGLEFLIYFQGNSAPDKSGLPSDRFSAERTGGSVSTLTIQRTQQEDSAVYLCASSPGLAWNEQFFGPGTRLTVL.

J is TRBJ2-5 and V is TRBV4-1; TRBD1 agrees at 7 bases. V lost 2 bases, J lost 5 bases, and 17 bases stayed unmatched. The CDR3 is made up of 18 amino acids. Germline CDR1 MGHRA, CDR2 YSYEKL. CDR3 in DNA: TGCGCCAGCAGCCAAACCAAAGGACAGGACCCTTTCAGGGAGACCCAGTACTTC. Translation gives CASSQTKGQDPFRETQYF.

The CDR3 DNA follows: TGTGCCAGCAGCTTAGTGGTCACAGGGGGAGCCAAAAACATTCAGTACTTC. Translation gives CASSLVVTGGAKNIQYF. The chain recombines TRBV7-9 with TRBJ2-4, with 8 bases identical to TRBD1. The CDR3 is 17 residues long. Trimming took 1 base from V and 0 from J; bases not matched to a gene: 5. The germline CDR1 and CDR2 sequences are SEHNR and FQNEAQ (reference sequence).

CDR3 sequence (DNA): TGCGCCAGCAGTTCGACAGGGGGAGGTGGCTACACCTTC. Protein: CASSSTGGGGYTF. The chain joins TRBV5-1 to TRBJ1-2; TRBD1 matches 9 bases. Germline V gives CDR1 SGHRS, CDR2 YFSETQ. CDR3 length: 13 residues. Trimming at V came to 5 bases and at J to 7 bases, leaving 6 bases not matched to a gene.